The entry below gives a single TCR beta chain sequence along with its context. The V segment lost 5 bases and the J segment 3 bases; nucleotides outside the gene matches: 9. This CDR3 comprises 16 residues. Germline V gene data show CDR1 as MNHNY and CDR2 as SVGAGI (reference sequence). These data belong to a study of cytomegalovirus exposure and HLA in healthy donors. Use of 60 Vbeta and 13 Jbeta primers characterized the PCR. Profiling relied on immunoSEQ multiplex PCR, and the TCRdb table lists in-frame clones only, not all of them. Among about 25,000 clones, about four fifths were seen once, and the ten largest hold about 4.2%.

The V and J genes are TRBV6-6 and TRBJ2-2; 7 nucleotides line up with TRBD1. The sequence came from a male donor in good health and CMV-seronegative. Sequenced: PBMCs. Here the CDR3 reads CASSTQGGAYTGELFF. Here the CDR3 DNA reads TGTGCCAGCAGTACCCAAGGGGGCGCTTACACCGGGGAGCTGTTTTTT.